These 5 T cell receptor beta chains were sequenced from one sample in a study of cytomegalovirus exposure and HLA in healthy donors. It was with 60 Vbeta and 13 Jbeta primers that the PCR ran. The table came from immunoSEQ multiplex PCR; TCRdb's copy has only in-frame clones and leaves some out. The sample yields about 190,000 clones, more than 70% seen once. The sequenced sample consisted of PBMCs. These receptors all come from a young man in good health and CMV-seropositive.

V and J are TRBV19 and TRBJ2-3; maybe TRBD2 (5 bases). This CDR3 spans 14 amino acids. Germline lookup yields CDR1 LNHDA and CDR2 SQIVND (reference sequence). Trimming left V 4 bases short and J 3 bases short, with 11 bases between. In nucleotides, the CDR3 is TGTGCCAGTAGTACGAGGACTTTGACAGATACGCAGTATTTT. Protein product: CASSTRTLTDTQYF.

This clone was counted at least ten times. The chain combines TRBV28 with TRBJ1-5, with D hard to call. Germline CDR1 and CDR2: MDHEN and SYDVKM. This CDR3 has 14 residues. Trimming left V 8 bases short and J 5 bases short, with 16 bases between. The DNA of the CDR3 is TGTGCCAGCTCCCCAGGAGGGTTGGATCAGCCCCAGCATTTT. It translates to CASSPGGLDQPQHF.

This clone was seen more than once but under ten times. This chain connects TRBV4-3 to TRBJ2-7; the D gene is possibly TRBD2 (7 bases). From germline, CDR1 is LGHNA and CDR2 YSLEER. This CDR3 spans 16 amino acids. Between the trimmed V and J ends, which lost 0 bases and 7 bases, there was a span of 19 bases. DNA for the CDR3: TGCGCCAGCAGCCAAGAAAGGGGGGGACCTCGGGGGGAGCAGTACTTC. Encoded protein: CASSQERGGPRGEQYF.

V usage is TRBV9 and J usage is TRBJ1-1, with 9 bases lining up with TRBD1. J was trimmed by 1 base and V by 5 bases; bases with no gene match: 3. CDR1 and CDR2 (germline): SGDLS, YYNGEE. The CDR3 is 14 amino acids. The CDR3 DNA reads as TGTGCCAGCAGGGGACAGGGTTCGAACACTGAAGCTTTCTTT. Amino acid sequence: CASRGQGSNTEAFF.

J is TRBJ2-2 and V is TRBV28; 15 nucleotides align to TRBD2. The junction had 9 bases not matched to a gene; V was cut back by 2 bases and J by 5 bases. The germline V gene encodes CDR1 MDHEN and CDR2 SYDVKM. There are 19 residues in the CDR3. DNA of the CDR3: TGTGCCAGCAGTTTAAGTAGGACTAGCGGGAGGGAGCGGACCGGGGAGCTGTTTTTT. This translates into CASSLSRTSGRERTGELFF.